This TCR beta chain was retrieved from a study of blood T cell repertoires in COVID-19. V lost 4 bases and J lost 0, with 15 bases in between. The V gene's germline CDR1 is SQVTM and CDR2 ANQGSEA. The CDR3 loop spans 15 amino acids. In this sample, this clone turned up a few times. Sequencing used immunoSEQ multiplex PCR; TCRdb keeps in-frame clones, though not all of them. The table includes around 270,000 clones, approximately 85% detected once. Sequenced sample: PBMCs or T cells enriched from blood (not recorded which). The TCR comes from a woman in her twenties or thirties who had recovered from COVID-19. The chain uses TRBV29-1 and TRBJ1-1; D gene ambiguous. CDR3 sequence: CSVAVRGLVNTEAFF. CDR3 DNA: TGCAGCGTTGCCGTCCGGGGTCTAGTGAACACTGAAGCTTTCTTT. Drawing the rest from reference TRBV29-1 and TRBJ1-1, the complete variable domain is SAVISQKPSRDICQRGTSLTIQCQVDSQVTMMFWYRQQPGQSLTLIATANQGSEATYESGFVIDKFPISRPNLTFSTLTVSNMSPEDSSIYLCSVAVRGLVNTEAFFGQGTRLTVV.